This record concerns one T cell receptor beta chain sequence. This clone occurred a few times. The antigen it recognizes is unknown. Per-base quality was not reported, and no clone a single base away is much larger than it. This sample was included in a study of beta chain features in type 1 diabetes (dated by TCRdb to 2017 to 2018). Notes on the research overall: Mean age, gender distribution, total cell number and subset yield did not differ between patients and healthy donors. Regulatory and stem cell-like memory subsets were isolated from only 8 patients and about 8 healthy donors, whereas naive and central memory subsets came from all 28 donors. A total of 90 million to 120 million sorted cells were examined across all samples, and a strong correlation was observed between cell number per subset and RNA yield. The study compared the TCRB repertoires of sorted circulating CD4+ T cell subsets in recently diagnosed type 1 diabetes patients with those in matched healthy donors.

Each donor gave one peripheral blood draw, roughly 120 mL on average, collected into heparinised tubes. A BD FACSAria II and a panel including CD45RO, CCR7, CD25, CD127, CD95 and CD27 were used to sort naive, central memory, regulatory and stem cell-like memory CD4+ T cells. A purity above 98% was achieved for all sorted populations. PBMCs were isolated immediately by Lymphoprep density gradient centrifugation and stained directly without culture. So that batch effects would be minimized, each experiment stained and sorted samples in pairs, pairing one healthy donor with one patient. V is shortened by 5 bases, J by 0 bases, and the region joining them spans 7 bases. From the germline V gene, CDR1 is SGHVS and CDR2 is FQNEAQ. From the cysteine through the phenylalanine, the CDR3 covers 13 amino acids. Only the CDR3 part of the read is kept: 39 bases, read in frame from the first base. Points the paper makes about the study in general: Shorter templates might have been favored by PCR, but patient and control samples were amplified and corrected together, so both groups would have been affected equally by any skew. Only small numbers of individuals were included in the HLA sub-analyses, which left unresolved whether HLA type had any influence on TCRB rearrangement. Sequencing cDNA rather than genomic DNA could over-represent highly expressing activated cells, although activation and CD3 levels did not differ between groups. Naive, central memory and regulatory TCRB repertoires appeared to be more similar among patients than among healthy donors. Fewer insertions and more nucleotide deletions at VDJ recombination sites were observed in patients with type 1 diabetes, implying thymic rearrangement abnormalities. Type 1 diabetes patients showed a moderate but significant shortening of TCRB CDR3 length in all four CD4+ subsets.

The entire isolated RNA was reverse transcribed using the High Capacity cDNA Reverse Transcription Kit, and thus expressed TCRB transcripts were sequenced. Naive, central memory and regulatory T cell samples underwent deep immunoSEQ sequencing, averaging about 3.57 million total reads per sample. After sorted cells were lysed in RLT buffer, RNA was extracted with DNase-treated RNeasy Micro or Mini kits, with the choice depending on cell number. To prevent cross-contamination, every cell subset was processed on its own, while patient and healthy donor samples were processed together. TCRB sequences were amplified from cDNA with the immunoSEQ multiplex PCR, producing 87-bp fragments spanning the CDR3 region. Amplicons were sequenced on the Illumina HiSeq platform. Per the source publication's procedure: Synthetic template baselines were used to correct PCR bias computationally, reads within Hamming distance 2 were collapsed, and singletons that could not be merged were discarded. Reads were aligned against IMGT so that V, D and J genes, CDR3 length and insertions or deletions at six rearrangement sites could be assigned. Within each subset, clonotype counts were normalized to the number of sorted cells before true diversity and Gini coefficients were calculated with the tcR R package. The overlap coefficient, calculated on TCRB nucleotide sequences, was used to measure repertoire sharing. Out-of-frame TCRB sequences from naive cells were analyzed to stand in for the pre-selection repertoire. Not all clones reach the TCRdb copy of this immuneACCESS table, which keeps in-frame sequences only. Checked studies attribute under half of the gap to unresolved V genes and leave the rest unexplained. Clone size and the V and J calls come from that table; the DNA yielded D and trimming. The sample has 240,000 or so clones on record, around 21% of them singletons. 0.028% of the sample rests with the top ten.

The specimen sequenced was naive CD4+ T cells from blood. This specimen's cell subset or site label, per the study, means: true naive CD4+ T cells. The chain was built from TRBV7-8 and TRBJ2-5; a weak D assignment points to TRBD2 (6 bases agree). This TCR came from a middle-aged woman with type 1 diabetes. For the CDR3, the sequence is CASSRGDQETQYF. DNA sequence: TGTGCCAGCAGCCGCGGGGACCAAGAGACCCAGTACTTC.